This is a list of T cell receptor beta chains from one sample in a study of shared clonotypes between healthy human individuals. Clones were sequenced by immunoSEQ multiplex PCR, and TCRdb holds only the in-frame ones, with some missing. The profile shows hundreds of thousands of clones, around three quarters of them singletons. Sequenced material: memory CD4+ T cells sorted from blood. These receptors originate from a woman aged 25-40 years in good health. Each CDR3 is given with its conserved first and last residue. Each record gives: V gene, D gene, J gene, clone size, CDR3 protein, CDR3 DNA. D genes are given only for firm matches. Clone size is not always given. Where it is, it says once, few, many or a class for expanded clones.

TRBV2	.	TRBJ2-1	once	CASRFPGDNNEQFF	TGTGCCAGCAGATTTCCGGGAGACAACAATGAGCAGTTCTTC
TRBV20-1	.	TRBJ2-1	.	CSARGRSNEFF	TGCAGTGCTCGTGGACGGTCGAATGAGTTCTTC
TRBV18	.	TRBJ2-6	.	CASSPVWGSGANVLTF	TGTGCCAGCTCACCAGTCTGGGGCTCTGGGGCCAACGTCCTGACTTTC
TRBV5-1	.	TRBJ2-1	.	CASSLAGGRSNEQFF	TGCGCCAGCAGCTTGGCCGGAGGACGGAGTAATGAGCAGTTCTTC
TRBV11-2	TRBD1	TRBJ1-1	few	CASSPRTGTDLSTEAFF	TGTGCCAGCAGCCCCCGGACAGGGACCGATCTAAGCACTGAAGCTTTCTTT
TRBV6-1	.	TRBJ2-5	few	CASRITGLRGETQYF	TGTGCCAGCAGAATAACAGGGTTAAGGGGAGAGACCCAGTACTTC
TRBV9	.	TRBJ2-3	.	CASSVAGWGDTQYF	TGTGCCAGCAGCGTAGCAGGGTGGGGAGATACGCAGTATTTT
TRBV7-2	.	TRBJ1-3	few	CASSLRGRSGNTIYF	TGTGCCAGCAGCTTAAGAGGACGTTCTGGAAACACCATATATTTT
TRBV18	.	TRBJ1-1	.	CASSRSGNTEAFF	TGTGCCAGCTCACGGTCAGGGAACACTGAAGCTTTCTTT
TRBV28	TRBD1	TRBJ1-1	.	CASRGRSRGWMNTEAFF	TGTGCCAGCAGGGGGAGATCCAGGGGGTGGATGAACACTGAAGCTTTCTTT
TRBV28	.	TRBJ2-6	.	CASSPDSGGANVLTF	TGTGCCAGCAGCCCTGACAGTGGTGGGGCCAACGTCCTGACTTTC
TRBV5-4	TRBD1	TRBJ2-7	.	CASSTTGTGGPYEQYF	TGTGCCAGCAGTACCACCGGGACAGGGGGACCCTACGAGCAGTACTTC
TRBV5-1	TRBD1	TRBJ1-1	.	CASSLAQGGTEAFF	TGCGCCAGCAGCTTGGCCCAGGGGGGGACTGAAGCTTTCTTT
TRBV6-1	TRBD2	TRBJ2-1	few	CASSVVAGVGNEQFF	TGTGCCAGCAGTGTGGTAGCGGGAGTGGGCAATGAGCAGTTCTTC
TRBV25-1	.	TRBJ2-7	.	CASSSDGEAYEQYF	TGTGCCAGCAGCTCGGACGGAGAGGCCTACGAGCAGTACTTC